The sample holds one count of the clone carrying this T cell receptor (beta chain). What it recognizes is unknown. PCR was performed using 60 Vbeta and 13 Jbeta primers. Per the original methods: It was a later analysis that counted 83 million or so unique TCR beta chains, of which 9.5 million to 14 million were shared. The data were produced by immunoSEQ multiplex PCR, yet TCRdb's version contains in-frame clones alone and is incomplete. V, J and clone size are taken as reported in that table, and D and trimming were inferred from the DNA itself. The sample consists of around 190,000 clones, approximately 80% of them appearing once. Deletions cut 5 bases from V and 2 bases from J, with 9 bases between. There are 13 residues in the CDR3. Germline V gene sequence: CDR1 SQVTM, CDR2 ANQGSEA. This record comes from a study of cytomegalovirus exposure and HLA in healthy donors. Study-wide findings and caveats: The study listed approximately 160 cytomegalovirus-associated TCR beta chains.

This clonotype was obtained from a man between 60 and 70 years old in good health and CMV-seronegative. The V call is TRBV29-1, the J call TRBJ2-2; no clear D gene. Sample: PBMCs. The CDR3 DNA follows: TGCAGCGTTCGGGTTCGCAACACCGGGGAGCTGTTTTTT. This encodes CSVRVRNTGELFF.